Listed here are 21 T cell receptor beta chains from one sample, sequenced in a study of PD-1 blockade in classical Hodgkin lymphoma. Here immunoSEQ multiplex PCR was the method, and the copy in TCRdb shows in-frame clones only, minus some. The sample lists about 66,000 clones, over 70% occurring once. Following autologous stem cell transplantation, relapse occurred in every patient, and exposure to brentuximab vedotin varied. This sample comprised peripheral blood mononuclear cells (PBMCs), obtained before the second cycle of nivolumab. The receptor set was obtained from a human donor with classical Hodgkin lymphoma.

This chain links TRBV6-1 with TRBJ1-6; 7 nucleotides line up with TRBD1. Unmatched junction bases numbered 5, after V lost 3 bases and J lost 9 bases. CDR1 is MNHNS, CDR2 SASEGT, per germline. This CDR3 spans 14 amino acids. CDR3 in amino acids: CASSDWDSGSPLHF. The CDR3 DNA sequence: TGTGCCAGCAGTGATTGGGACAGTGGTTCACCCCTCCACTTT.

The chain links TRBV11-2 to TRBJ2-7; D is perhaps TRBD2 (7 bases). The germline CDR1 and CDR2 sequences are SGHAT and FQNNGV. The germline V and J ends were trimmed by 6 bases and 3 bases, with 18 bases remaining between them. CDR3 size: 15 residues. The CDR3 protein is CASRSWGGNHYEQYF. The CDR3 DNA follows: TGTGCCAGCAGATCTTGGGGGGGCAACCACTACGAGCAGTACTTC.

The chain uses TRBV6-4 and TRBJ1-2, with TRBD1 as a possible D gene (6 bases). CDR1 and CDR2 from the germline V gene are MRHNA and SNTAGT. The V end lost 0 bases, the J end lost 8 bases, and 13 bases lay between the germline ends. CDR3 length: 14 amino acids. CDR3 loop: CASSDSGGSRGYTF. The CDR3 DNA is TGTGCCAGCAGTGACTCGGGGGGCTCACGAGGCTACACCTTC.

The gene calls are TRBV7-8 and TRBJ1-2; TRBD1 aligns across 7 bases. Germline assignment: CDR1 SGHVS and CDR2 FQNEAQ. There are 15 residues in the CDR3. Unmatched junction bases numbered 14, after V lost 5 bases and J lost 8 bases. CDR3 DNA: TGTGCCAGCAGCATCTCGACAGGGAAGCTTTTCGGCTACACCTTC. Translation gives CASSISTGKLFGYTF.

The table lists this clone with a few counts. The rearrangement uses TRBV4-2 and TRBJ2-1, with D unclear. V shed 6 bases and J shed 2 bases, with 8 bases lying between them. The CDR3 is 13 residues long. Germline V lookup: CDR1 LGHNA, CDR2 YNFKEQ. CDR3 protein: CASSPAPYNEQFF. DNA for the CDR3: TGTGCCAGCAGTCCAGCCCCCTACAATGAGCAGTTCTTC.

CDR3 nucleotide sequence: TGTGCCAGCAGCTTAAGCGTAGGGGGGGCCAACGTCCTGACTTTC. Its translation: CASSLSVGGANVLTF. This rearrangement joins TRBV7-9 to TRBJ2-6; D is uncertain. V was cut by 2 bases and J by 4 bases, with 9 bases left in between. Germline-derived CDR1 and CDR2 are SEHNR and FQNEAQ (reference sequence). The CDR3 consists of 15 residues.

The V call is TRBV18, the J call TRBJ2-7; the D gene could be TRBD1 or TRBD2 (5 bases each). Per germline, CDR1 KGHSH and CDR2 LQKENI. V lost 2 bases and J 5 bases, leaving 25 bases between the germline ends. The CDR3 has 18 amino acids. The DNA for the CDR3 is TGTGCCAGCTCACCATATTCGGGGAACGCCAGGGTACCCAACGAGCAGTACTTC. This codes for CASSPYSGNARVPNEQYF.

This clone was counted between two and nine times. V and J are TRBV28 and TRBJ1-4, with 7 bases lining up with TRBD1. Per germline, CDR1 MDHEN and CDR2 SYDVKM. The V gene end was trimmed by 10 bases and the J gene end by 12 bases; junction bases not matched to a gene: 11. The CDR3 extends over 12 amino acids. For the CDR3, the DNA is TGTGCCACCCAGGGGGGTCCTCCGGAACTGTTTTTT. It translates to CATQGGPPELFF.

The rearrangement links TRBV7-6 to TRBJ1-4; a weak D match, TRBD1 (5 bases). Trimming stripped 5 bases from V and 8 bases from J, with 15 bases between. The CDR3 consists of 14 residues. CDR1 SGHVS and CDR2 FNYEAQ come from the germline V gene. The DNA of the CDR3 is TGTGCCAGCAGCCCTGGGGGTCCTGGCGAAAAACTGTTTTTT. Protein: CASSPGGPGEKLFF.

The CDR3 loop is CASSSTGPAFF. DNA for the CDR3: TGTGCCAGCAGTTCGACGGGACCAGCTTTCTTT. This rearrangement joins TRBV27 to TRBJ1-1, with TRBD1 as a possible D gene (5 bases). Germline CDR1 MNHEY, CDR2 SMNVEV (reference sequence). This CDR3 comprises 11 residues. V gave up 4 bases and J gave up 10 bases, with 10 bases separating them.

This clone is hyperexpanded within its sample. This chain joins TRBV6-5 and TRBJ1-5, with 7 bases identical to TRBD1. The trim removed 4 bases at V and 3 bases at J, leaving 3 bases unmatched. The CDR3 spans 14 residues. Germline V CDR1 and CDR2: MNHEY, SVGAGI. The CDR3 loop is CASSFRGFNQPQHF. The CDR3 DNA sequence: TGTGCCAGCAGTTTCAGGGGGTTCAATCAGCCCCAGCATTTT.

This clone occurred a few times. The V and J genes are TRBV2 and TRBJ2-7, with 13 bases lining up with TRBD2. This CDR3 contains 16 residues. The germline gives CDR1 SNHLY, CDR2 FYNNEI. After removal of 3 bases from V and 0 bases from J, the junction contained 2 bases not matched to a gene. CDR3 loop: CASSDGLAGDSYEQYF. The CDR3, as DNA: TGTGCCAGCAGTGATGGACTAGCGGGGGACTCCTACGAGCAGTACTTC. The whole variable domain, remainder taken from reference TRBV2 and TRBJ2-7, is EPEVTQTPSHQVTQMGQEVILRCVPISNHLYFYWYRQILGQKVEFLVSFYNNEISEKSEIFDDQFSVERPDGSNFTLKIRSTKLEDSAMYFCASSDGLAGDSYEQYFGPGTRLTVT.

The chain links TRBV27 to TRBJ2-7; 7 bases agree with TRBD1. Germline-derived CDR1 and CDR2 are MNHEY and SMNVEV (reference sequence). The CDR3 consists of 15 residues. V dropped 3 bases and J dropped 0; count of bases not matched to a gene: 5. The CDR3 sequence is CASSFTGTDSYEQYF. The CDR3 nucleotides are TGTGCCAGCAGTTTTACCGGGACAGACTCCTACGAGCAGTACTTC.

V gene TRBV30 combines with J gene TRBJ2-7; weak D call: TRBD1 (8 bases). Per germline, CDR1 GTSNPN and CDR2 SVGIG (reference sequence). V lost 2 bases, J lost 3 bases, and 20 bases lay in between. The CDR3 runs to 16 residues. The CDR3 sequence: CAWSKVRTGRVYEQYF. CDR3 in DNA: TGTGCCTGGAGTAAAGTGAGGACAGGGAGGGTCTACGAGCAGTACTTC.

This rearrangement joins TRBV27 to TRBJ2-5; a possible D gene is TRBD2 (6 bases). Germline CDR1 and CDR2: MNHEY and SMNVEV (reference sequence). The V end was cut by 2 bases, the J end by 12 bases, with 25 bases between. The CDR3 is 16 residues long. CDR3 amino acids: CASSLAGGRDQRGEYF. The CDR3 DNA reads as TGTGCCAGCAGTTTAGCCGGGGGACGCGACCAGAGGGGAGAGTACTTC.

This sequence joins TRBV5-1 and TRBJ1-4; TRBD1 matches at 9 bases. Germline CDR1 reads SGHRS; CDR2 reads YFSETQ. V was clipped by 2 bases and J by 4 bases; unmatched bases: 9. The CDR3 contains 17 residues. The CDR3 DNA sequence: TGCGCCAGCAGCTTAGGACAGGGGACGCCGGGTAATGAAAAACTGTTTTTT. This encodes CASSLGQGTPGNEKLFF.

The chain links TRBV29-1 to TRBJ2-1; D is undetermined. Between the trimmed V and J ends, which lost 0 bases and 6 bases, there was a span of 6 bases. The CDR3 loop spans 12 amino acids. Germline V gene sequence: CDR1 SQVTM, CDR2 ANQGSEA. The CDR3 is CSVEDWRNEQFF. As DNA, the CDR3 is TGCAGCGTTGAAGATTGGCGCAATGAGCAGTTCTTC.

The chain combines TRBV9 with TRBJ2-1; TRBD1 aligns across 8 bases. V gave up 0 bases and J gave up 2 bases; unmatched junction bases: 1. CDR1 SGDLS and CDR2 YYNGEE come from the germline V gene. This CDR3 comprises 15 residues. CDR3 in amino acids: CASSVEGQAYNEQFF. CDR3 DNA: TGTGCCAGCAGCGTAGAGGGACAGGCCTACAATGAGCAGTTCTTC.

The chain uses TRBV6-1 and TRBJ2-7; D might be TRBD2 (7 bases). The CDR3 extends over 11 amino acids. V lost 11 bases and J 9 bases, leaving 17 bases between the germline ends. From germline, CDR1 is MNHNS and CDR2 SASEGT. DNA for the CDR3: TGTGCCGGGGGGCAGGGCGGGAGGCAGTACTTC. Encoded protein: CAGGQGGRQYF.

This clone was seen a few times. The chain links TRBV9 to TRBJ1-6; D uncertain. The V end lost 0 bases, the J end lost 1 base, and 8 bases lay between the germline ends. Germline-derived CDR1 and CDR2 are SGDLS and YYNGEE. This CDR3 spans 16 amino acids. In DNA form, the CDR3 reads TGTGCCAGCAGCGTAGAGGATAGGTCCTATAATTCACCCCTCCACTTT. Residues: CASSVEDRSYNSPLHF.

The rearrangement joins TRBV5-1 to TRBJ2-5; D perhaps matches TRBD2 (6 bases). Germline CDR1 reads SGHRS; CDR2 reads YFSETQ. V lost 0 bases to trimming and J lost 4 bases, with 16 bases between them. The CDR3 is 16 residues long. CDR3 nucleotide sequence: TGCGCCAGCAGCTTGGTTGGTCTGACTAGTGGAGAGACCCAGTACTTC. Translation gives CASSLVGLTSGETQYF.